This T cell receptor (beta chain) was obtained from a study of cytotoxic CD8 clonotypes in ibrutinib-treated CLL (dated by TCRdb to the early 2020s). Regarding the complete study: The cohort included about 15 treatment-naive and around 10 relapsed/refractory patients; around 17 were IGHV unmutated. Every sample from remission and from progressive disease was obtained while the patients were still on ibrutinib. Samples at response were collected after a median of roughly twelve months of treatment, with a range of about 6 to 40 months. Partial responses were observed in about 25 patients and complete responses in 2; after a median follow-up of around 64 months, remission was maintained in around 14 patients and progression was observed in roughly 12. On average, each sample yielded 250,000 to 300,000 productive templates and about 94,000 productive rearrangements. Of the 86 participants in the trial, about two dozen had longitudinal samples available. Cryopreserved peripheral blood mononuclear cells were collected before treatment, at response, and at either disease progression or sustained remission.

The intended sense of this specimen's time point label: about a year on ibrutinib. For TCR beta library preparation, around 2.2 micrograms of genomic DNA was extracted from cryopreserved PBMCs. Longitudinal blood samples from CLL patients on ibrutinib monotherapy were analyzed using high-throughput TCR beta sequencing. The patients were enrolled in a single-center, open-label phase 2 trial of ibrutinib monotherapy. For this chain, trimming is 6 bases at the V end and 8 bases at the J end, and the number of junction bases without a gene match is 10. From the germline V gene, CDR1 is MNHEY and CDR2 is SVGAGI. The CDR3 measures 14 amino acids from cysteine to phenylalanine. Just CDR3 DNA is preserved here, 42 bases in frame from base 1. This clone came up a few times. This clone's antigen is unknown. There are no base qualities to consult, and no much larger clone falls within one base. On a MiSeq, deep resolution sequencing aimed for a depth between 1 in 1 million and 1 in 200,000 T cells, with each clonotype covered approximately 10x on average. TCR beta libraries were generated with the immunoSEQ hsTCRB Kit. The authors' analysis ran thus. Data were analyzed with ImmunoSEQ Data Assistant and ImmunoSEQ Analyzer, with V, D and J genes assigned per IMGT definitions. Clonality, which ranges from 0 to 1, was calculated as one minus the normalized Shannon entropy of productive rearrangement frequencies. Public clonotype analysis was restricted to overrepresented clonotypes comprising at least 0.05% of each patient's repertoire. About a dozen age-matched healthy donor repertoires from immuneACCESS served as clonality controls. TCRdb carries this immuneACCESS record with in-frame sequences only. Its versions omit some clonotypes, under half of them owing to an unresolved V gene in the studies checked, with the rest unexplained. Clone size and the V and J calls come from that table; the DNA yielded D and trimming. Within this sample are hundreds of thousands of clones, with roughly 77% of them counted one time only. The ten biggest clones cover about 6.4% of the sample.

Study-wide findings and limitations: Sampling times were not matched between patients in sustained remission and patients whose disease was progressing, and lymph node repertoires were not examined. Baseline clonality was found to be higher than that of age-matched healthy donors and was strongly correlated with circulating CD8+ T-cell counts. Clonality increased at ibrutinib response, stayed stable in sustained remission, and fell back toward baseline at progression. Public clonotypes were rare and either shrank or stayed stable during treatment, and the rise in clonality at ibrutinib response reflected expansion of private clonotypes.

The sample was PBMCs, taken after 12 months of ibrutinib treatment. The TCR comes from a human donor with chronic lymphocytic leukemia. The rearranged chain carries TRBV6-5 and TRBJ2-3; 8 bases in between match TRBD2. CDR3 sequence: CASSLNSGGGTQYF. The nucleotide sequence reads TGTGCCAGCAGCCTAAACTCGGGAGGGGGTACGCAGTATTTT.